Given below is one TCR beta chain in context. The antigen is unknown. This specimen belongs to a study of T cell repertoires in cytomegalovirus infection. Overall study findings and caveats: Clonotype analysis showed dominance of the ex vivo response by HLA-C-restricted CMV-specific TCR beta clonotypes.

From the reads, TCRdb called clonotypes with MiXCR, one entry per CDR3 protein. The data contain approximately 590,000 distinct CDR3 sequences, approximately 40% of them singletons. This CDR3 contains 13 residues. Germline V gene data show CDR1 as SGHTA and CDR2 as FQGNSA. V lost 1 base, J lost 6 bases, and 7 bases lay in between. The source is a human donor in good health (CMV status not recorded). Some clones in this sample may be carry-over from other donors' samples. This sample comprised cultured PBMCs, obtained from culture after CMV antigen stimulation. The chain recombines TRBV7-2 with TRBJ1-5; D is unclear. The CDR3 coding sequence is TGTGCCAGCAGCTTAGACATTGCTCAGCCCCAGCATTTT. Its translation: CASSLDIAQPQHF.